The entry below gives a single T cell receptor beta chain sequence along with its context. Construction of the TCRbeta library involved unique molecular identifiers. MiXCR, run by TCRdb on the PCR reads, gives a single entry per CDR3 protein. The table lists a few hundred thousand distinct CDR3 sequences, over 9% of them singletons. This specimen comes from a study of T-cell reconstitution after alpha-beta-depleted transplantation in children. This CDR3 spans 11 amino acids. Germline loops: CDR1 SEHNR, CDR2 FQNEAQ (reference sequence). V lost 5 bases, J lost 7 bases, and 3 bases lay in between. The sequencing here drew on PBMCs from the stem cell graft donor, taken from the stem cell graft. This chain joins TRBV7-9 and TRBJ1-6; D gene uncertain. The TCR sequence derives from a human donor who donated a stem cell graft to a child with acute lymphoblastic leukemia. CDR3 DNA sequence: TGTGCCAGCAGCCAGAATTCACCCCTCCACTTT. It encodes CASSQNSPLHF.